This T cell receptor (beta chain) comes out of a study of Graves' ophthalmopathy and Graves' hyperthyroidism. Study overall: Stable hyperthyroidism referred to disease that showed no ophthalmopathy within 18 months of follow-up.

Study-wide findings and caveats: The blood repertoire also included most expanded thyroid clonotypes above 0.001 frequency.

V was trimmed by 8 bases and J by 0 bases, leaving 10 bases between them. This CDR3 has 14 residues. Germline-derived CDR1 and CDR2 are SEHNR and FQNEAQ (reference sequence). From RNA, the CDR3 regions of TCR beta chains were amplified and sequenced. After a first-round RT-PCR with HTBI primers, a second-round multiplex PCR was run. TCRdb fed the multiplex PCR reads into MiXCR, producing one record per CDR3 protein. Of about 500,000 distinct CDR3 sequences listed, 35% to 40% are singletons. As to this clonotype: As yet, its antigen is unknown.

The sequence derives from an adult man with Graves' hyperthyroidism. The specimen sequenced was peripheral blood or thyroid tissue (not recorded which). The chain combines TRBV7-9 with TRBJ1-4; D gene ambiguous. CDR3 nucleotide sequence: TGTGCCAGCGTACCGAGGGCAACTAATGAAAAACTGTTTTTT. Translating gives CASVPRATNEKLFF. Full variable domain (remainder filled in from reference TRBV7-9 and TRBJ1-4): DTGVSQNPRHKITKRGQNVTFRCDPISEHNRLYWYRQTLGQGPEFLTYFQNEAQLEKSRLLSDRFSAERPKGSFSTLEIQRTEQGDSAMYLCASVPRATNEKLFFGSGTQLSVL.